This T cell receptor (beta chain) derives from a study of shared clonotypes between healthy human individuals. With regard to this clone: Antigen: not known.

Study observations and caveats: Generally, naive subsets came out with larger estimated richness than memory subsets.

Nashville, Tennessee was home to all donors, each a Caucasian adult. CD4+ cell separation produced CD45RA+ naive and CD45RA-negative memory subsets. Template for every sorted-subset replicate PCR totaled about 200 ng DNA, 25,000 to 35,000 T cell genomes. TCRdb's copy holds only in-frame clones and misses some; the assay was immunoSEQ multiplex PCR. The profile shows approximately 2.5 million clones, 80% to 95% of them singletons. The germline gives CDR1 MDHEN, CDR2 SYDVKM. V was trimmed by 1 base and J by 4 bases, leaving 14 bases between them. CDR3 size: 16 residues. The chain has TRBV28 and TRBJ2-1; TRBD1 is a possible D gene (6 bases). This TCR was recovered from a man between 18 and 29 years old in good health. Some clones in this sample may be carry-over from other donors' samples. The sequencing sample was made of naive CD4+ T cells from PBMCs. The subset is: CD45RA+ positively selected. The CDR3 DNA is TGTGCCAGCAGTTTATCTGGGACACTTTCTTACAATGAGCAGTTCTTC. Translation gives CASSLSGTLSYNEQFF. Drawing the rest from reference TRBV28 and TRBJ2-1, the complete variable domain is DVKVTQSSRYLVKRTGEKVFLECVQDMDHENMFWYRQDPGLGLRLIYFSYDVKMKEKGDIPEGYSVSREKKERFSLILESASTNQTSMYLCASSLSGTLSYNEQFFGPGTRLTVL.